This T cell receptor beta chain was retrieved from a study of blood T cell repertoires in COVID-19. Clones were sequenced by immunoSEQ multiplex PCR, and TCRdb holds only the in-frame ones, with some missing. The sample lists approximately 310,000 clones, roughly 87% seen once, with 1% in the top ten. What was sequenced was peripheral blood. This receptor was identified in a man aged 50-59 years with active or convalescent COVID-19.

CDR3 region: CASSQEVVGGARQFF. The DNA of the CDR3 is TGCGCCAGCAGCCAAGAAGTGGTGGGGGGGGCCCGTCAGTTCTTC. The J gene is TRBJ2-1, the V gene TRBV4-1, with D possibly matching TRBD2 (7 bases). Trimming stripped 0 bases from V and 13 bases from J, with 19 bases between. The CDR3 length is 15 residues. Germline V gives CDR1 MGHRA, CDR2 YSYEKL.